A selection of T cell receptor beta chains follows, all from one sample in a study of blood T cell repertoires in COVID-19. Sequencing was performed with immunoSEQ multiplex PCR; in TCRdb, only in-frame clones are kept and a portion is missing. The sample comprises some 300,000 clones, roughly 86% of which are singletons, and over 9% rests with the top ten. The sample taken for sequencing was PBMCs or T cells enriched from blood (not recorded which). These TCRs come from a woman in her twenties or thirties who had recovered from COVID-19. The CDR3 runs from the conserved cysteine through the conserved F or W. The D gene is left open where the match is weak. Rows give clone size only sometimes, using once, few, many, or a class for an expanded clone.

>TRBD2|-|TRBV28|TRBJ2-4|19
TGTGCCAGCAGATCCCCGGGACTAGCGGGAGGTTCCTTTTGGGGCATTCAGTACTTC
CASRSPGLAGGSFWGIQYF
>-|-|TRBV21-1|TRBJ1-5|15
TGTGCCAGCAGCAAAAGGGGGGGGTCCGGGCAGCCCCAGCATTTT
CASSKRGGSGQPQHF
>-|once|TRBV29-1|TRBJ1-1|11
TGCAGCGGGGCGACGGGGACTGAAGCTTTCTTT
CSGATGTEAFF
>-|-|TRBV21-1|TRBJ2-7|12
TGTGCCAGCAGCAAAGGGAGCTACGAGCAGTACTTC
CASSKGSYEQYF
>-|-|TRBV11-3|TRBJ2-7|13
TGTGCCAGCAGCTTGGCGACTGAATACGAGCAGTACTTC
CASSLATEYEQYF
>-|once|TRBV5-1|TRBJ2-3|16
TGCGCCAGCAGCTTGGAGGGGCGATCTAGCACAGATACGCAGTATTTT
CASSLEGRSSTDTQYF
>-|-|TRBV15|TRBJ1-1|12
TGTGCCACCTCCGCCCAAGAGGCTGAAGCTTTCTTT
CATSAQEAEAFF
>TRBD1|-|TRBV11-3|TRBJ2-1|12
TGTGCCAGCAGCATCCGACAGGGCAAGATATTCTTC
CASSIRQGKIFF
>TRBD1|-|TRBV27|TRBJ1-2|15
TGTGCCAGCAGTCTGATTCCCGGGACAGGGAATGGCTACACCTTC
CASSLIPGTGNGYTF
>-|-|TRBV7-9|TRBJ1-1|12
TGTGCCAGCAGCTCCCGGACATCTGAAGCTTTCTTT
CASSSRTSEAFF
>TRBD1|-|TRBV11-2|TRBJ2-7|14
TGTGCCAGCAGACTAAGGACAGGGCAGTACGAGCAGTACTTC
CASRLRTGQYEQYF
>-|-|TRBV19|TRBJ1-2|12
TGTGCCAGTGATCGGGGGTACGATGGCTACACCTTC
CASDRGYDGYTF
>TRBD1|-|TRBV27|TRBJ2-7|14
TGTGCCAGCAGTCCCCGGACAGGGGGGTACGAGCAGTACTTC
CASSPRTGGYEQYF
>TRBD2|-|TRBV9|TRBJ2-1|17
TGTGCCAGCAGCGTAGACCTAGCGGGGCCCGGGGGCAATGAGCAGTTCTTC
CASSVDLAGPGGNEQFF
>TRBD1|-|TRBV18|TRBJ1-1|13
TGTGCCAGTTACCAGGGGGACGACACTGAAGCTTTCTTT
CASYQGDDTEAFF
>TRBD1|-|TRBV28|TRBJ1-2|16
TGTGCCAGCAGCCAGGGGGCTGTGGCTCTAAGAGGTGGCTACACCTTC
CASSQGAVALRGGYTF
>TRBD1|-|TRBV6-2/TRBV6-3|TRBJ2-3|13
TGTGCCAGCAGCAGACAGGGGCGACGGGGGCAGTATTTT
CASSRQGRRGQYF
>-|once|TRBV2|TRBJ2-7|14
TGTGCCAGCAGTGCTGGGCGGGCGAACTACGAGCAGTACTTC
CASSAGRANYEQYF
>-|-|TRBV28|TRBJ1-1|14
TGTGCCAGCAGTTTACTGGGACAGAACACTGAAGCTTTCTTT
CASSLLGQNTEAFF
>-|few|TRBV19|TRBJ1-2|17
TGTGCCAGTAGCCACCCTAGCGCAGGGCCACCGGGGGTGCGCTACACCTTC
CASSHPSAGPPGVRYTF
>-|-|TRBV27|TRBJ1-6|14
TGTGCCAGCAGTTTGGTACAGGGAGATTCACCCCTCCACTTT
CASSLVQGDSPLHF
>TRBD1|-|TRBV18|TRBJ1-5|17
TGTGCCAGCTCACCCGGGACAGGGCCGTTAAGCAATCAGCCCCAGCATTTT
CASSPGTGPLSNQPQHF
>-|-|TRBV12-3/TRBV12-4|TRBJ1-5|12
TGTGCCAGCCGTACGGGCAATCAGCCCCAGCATTTT
CASRTGNQPQHF
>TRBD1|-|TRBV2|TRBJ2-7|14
TGTGCCAGCAGTGATTCCAGGGGGTTCTACGAGCAGTACTTC
CASSDSRGFYEQYF
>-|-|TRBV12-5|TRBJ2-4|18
TGTGCTAGTGGTTTGGTACTAGTTGGAGTCACGTCCAAAAACATTCAGTACTTC
CASGLVLVGVTSKNIQYF
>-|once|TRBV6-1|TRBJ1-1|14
TGTGCCAGCAGTGAATCCGGCGGGGGAACTGAAGCTTTCTTT
CASSESGGGTEAFF
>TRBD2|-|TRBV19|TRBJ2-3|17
TGTGCCAGTACCCTGGGGGCAGCGGGAGGTTTCACAGATACGCAGTATTTT
CASTLGAAGGFTDTQYF
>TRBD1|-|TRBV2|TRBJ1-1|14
TGTGCCAGCATACTTACCTGGGGACAGACAGGGGCTTTCTTT
CASILTWGQTGAFF
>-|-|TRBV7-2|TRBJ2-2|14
TGTGCCAGCAGCTACTTTATCTCTCCCGGGGAGCTGTTTTTT
CASSYFISPGELFF
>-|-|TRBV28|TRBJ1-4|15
TGTGCCAGCAGTTTAAGGTCAGGGAATGAGGAAAAACTGTTTTTT
CASSLRSGNEEKLFF
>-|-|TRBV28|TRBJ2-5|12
TGTGCCAGCCTCCCCCCACTTGGGACCCAGTACTTC
CASLPPLGTQYF
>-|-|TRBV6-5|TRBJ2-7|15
TGTGCCAGCATAAACACTGGGGGCGGATCCTACGAGCAGTACTTC
CASINTGGGSYEQYF
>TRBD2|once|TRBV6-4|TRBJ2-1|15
TGTGCCAGCAGTGCCGCGGGAGGATCTTACAATGAGCAGTTCTTC
CASSAAGGSYNEQFF
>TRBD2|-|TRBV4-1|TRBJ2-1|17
TGCGCCAGCAGCCAAGTTGATATGGGACTAGTTTCTACTGAGCAGTTCTTC
CASSQVDMGLVSTEQFF
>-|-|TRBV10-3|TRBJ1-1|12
TGTGCCTCATCAGTTATGAACACTGAAGCTTTCTTT
CASSVMNTEAFF
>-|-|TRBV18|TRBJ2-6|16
TGTGCCAGCTCCCCCTCGGGGGGCTCTTACGCCAACGTCCTGACTTTC
CASSPSGGSYANVLTF
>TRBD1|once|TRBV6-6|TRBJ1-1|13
TGTGCCAGCAGTTCTACCGGACAGGGTGAAGCTTTCTTT
CASSSTGQGEAFF